This entry lists 28 T cell receptor beta chains sequenced from one sample in a study of T cell changes during pregnancy in multiple sclerosis. Libraries were prepared by immunoSEQ multiplex PCR; TCRdb keeps only in-frame clonotypes and omits some of them. The sample consists of under 110,000 clones, just under 95% of them appearing once. The sample in question was peripheral blood, obtained after pregnancy. The receptors shown here come from a female donor with multiple sclerosis, enrolled in a pregnancy study.

The chain uses TRBV19 and TRBJ1-2, with TRBD1 matching 7 bases. CDR1 is LNHDA, CDR2 SQIVND, per germline (reference sequence). The length of the CDR3 is 14 residues. Trimming removed 6 bases from V and 4 bases from J; junction bases left unmatched: 8. CDR3 coding DNA: TGTGCCAGTAGGGCCCGGGACAGAGTCTATGGCTACACCTTC. The encoded protein is CASRARDRVYGYTF.

The V call is TRBV29-1, the J call TRBJ2-7, with D perhaps TRBD1 (7 bases). With 6 bases removed from V and 2 bases from J, the gap between germline ends came to 14 bases. The CDR3 covers 13 residues. Germline V gene data show CDR1 as SQVTM and CDR2 as ANQGSEA. The CDR3 loop is CSVWTTGAYEQYF. Written as DNA, the CDR3 is TGCAGCGTGTGGACTACAGGGGCCTACGAGCAGTACTTC.

The count of this clone is one. The chain links TRBV5-1 to TRBJ1-1; TRBD1 might be the D (6 bases). CDR3 length equals 14 residues. Trimming took off 4 bases at V and 5 bases at J, with 15 bases between the two ends. Germline CDR1 and CDR2: SGHRS and YFSETQ. This CDR3 reads CASSHGQLGTEAFF. The CDR3 nucleotides read TGCGCCAGCAGCCACGGACAGCTGGGGACTGAAGCTTTCTTT.

In regard to this clone: Other DNA sequences of this sample code for an identical CDR3. The chain links TRBV19 to TRBJ2-7; D gene ambiguous. The CDR3 is 13 residues long. Looked up from germline, CDR1 is LNHDA and CDR2 is SQIVND (reference sequence). Trimming removed 0 bases at V and 1 base at J, with 4 bases between. CDR3 in amino acids: CASSIESSYEQYF. In nucleotides, the CDR3 is TGTGCCAGTAGTATAGAATCGTCCTACGAGCAGTACTTC.

In DNA, the CDR3 is TGTGCCAGCAGCTTAAGGACAGGCACCTCGTACTATGGCTACACCTTC. It translates to CASSLRTGTSYYGYTF. The V gene is TRBV7-8, the J gene TRBJ1-2; 7 positions agree with TRBD1. The CDR3 totals 16 residues. Germline V gene data show CDR1 as SGHVS and CDR2 as FQNEAQ. V dropped 2 bases and J dropped 3; count of bases not matched to a gene: 9.

V gene TRBV30 combines with J gene TRBJ1-5; TRBD1 might be the D (5 bases). Trimming removed 0 bases at V and 5 bases at J, with 8 bases between. The CDR3 totals 13 residues. Germline assignment: CDR1 GTSNPN and CDR2 SVGIG (reference sequence). This CDR3 reads CAWSVLGDQPQHF. As DNA, the CDR3 is TGTGCCTGGAGTGTTCTAGGGGATCAGCCCCAGCATTTT. The complete variable domain, with remaining parts taken from reference TRBV30 and TRBJ1-5, reads SQTIHQWPATLVQPVGSPLSLECTVEGTSNPNLYWYRQAAGRGLQLLFYSVGIGQISSEVPQNLSASRPQDRQFILSSKKLLLSDSGFYLCAWSVLGDQPQHFGDGTRLSIL.

This chain connects TRBV30 to TRBJ1-1; the D gene is possibly TRBD1 (6 bases). This CDR3 comprises 15 residues. Germline loops: CDR1 GTSNPN, CDR2 SVGIG (reference sequence). Trimming removed 0 bases at V and 4 bases at J, with 15 bases between. The CDR3 loop is CAWSVFEGGRTEAFF. CDR3 bases: TGTGCCTGGAGTGTTTTCGAGGGGGGGCGCACTGAAGCTTTCTTT.

The chain couples TRBV7-3 to TRBJ2-3; tentative D call: TRBD1 (6 bases). Trimming removed 4 bases at V and 6 bases at J, with 17 bases between. The CDR3 sequence is 15 residues long. Germline lookup yields CDR1 SGHTA and CDR2 FQGTGA. The DNA for the CDR3 is TGTGCCAGCAGCTCCGCTCCAGGGGTGTCGGATACGCAGTATTTT. Protein: CASSSAPGVSDTQYF.

Note on this clone: One end of the junction is discordant with germline, which a read error may explain. The chain carries TRBV6-1 and TRBJ2-1, with unresolved D. Germline V lookup: CDR1 MNHNS, CDR2 SASEGT. CDR3 size: 14 residues. CDR3 amino acids: CASSEGGEYNEQFF. The CDR3 region has the DNA TGTGCCAGCAGCGAAGGCGGAGAGTACAATGAGCAGTTCTTC.

J is TRBJ2-1 and V is TRBV6-1, with a tentative D call TRBD2 (6 bases). The CDR3 covers 14 residues. With 6 bases removed from V and 6 bases from J, the gap between germline ends came to 15 bases. CDR1 is MNHNS and CDR2 is SASEGT in the germline V gene. As DNA, the CDR3 is TGTGCCAGCAGCCGACTAGAGGGGCTCAATGAGCAGTTCTTC. Protein: CASSRLEGLNEQFF.

The gene calls are TRBV10-3 and TRBJ1-1; maybe TRBD1 (5 bases). The CDR3 sequence is 14 residues long. The V gene's germline CDR1 is ENHRY and CDR2 SYGVKD. V shed 2 bases and J shed 3 bases, with 10 bases lying between them. The CDR3 coding sequence is TGTGCCATCAGTGAGGACAGAGGTTACACTGAAGCTTTCTTT. It encodes CAISEDRGYTEAFF.

The V and J genes are TRBV30 and TRBJ2-7; D perhaps matches TRBD2 (6 bases). Germline lookup yields CDR1 GTSNPN and CDR2 SVGIG (reference sequence). The V end was cut by 5 bases, the J end by 2 bases, with 13 bases between. This CDR3 region has 13 residues. The CDR3 coding sequence is TGTGCCTGGGGGGGGACTGGGGCCTACGAGCAGTACTTC. Translation: CAWGGTGAYEQYF. The variable domain in full, with the rest retrieved from reference TRBV30 and TRBJ2-7, is SQTIHQWPATLVQPVGSPLSLECTVEGTSNPNLYWYRQAAGRGLQLLFYSVGIGQISSEVPQNLSASRPQDRQFILSSKKLLLSDSGFYLCAWGGTGAYEQYFGPGTRLTVT.

This clone is a singleton in its sample. The V call is TRBV5-4, the J call TRBJ2-1; D possibly corresponds to TRBD2 (6 bases). CDR3 size: 16 residues. Trimming took 0 bases from V and 7 from J, leaving 17 bases between them. In germline, CDR1 is SGHNT, CDR2 YYREEE (reference sequence). The CDR3 DNA follows: TGTGCCAGCAGCTTGGATAGCGGTAGCGGTGGGAATGAGCAGTTCTTC. The encoded protein is CASSLDSGSGGNEQFF.

The gene calls are TRBV5-1 and TRBJ1-2; possibly TRBD1 for D (6 bases). Trimming cost V 3 bases and J 0 bases, with 12 bases left between them. The CDR3 runs 15 residues. Germline assignment: CDR1 SGHRS and CDR2 YFSETQ. The CDR3 region is CASSSLTGTNYGYTF. In nucleotides, the CDR3 is TGCGCCAGCAGCTCGCTGACAGGAACTAACTATGGCTACACCTTC.

The rearrangement links TRBV9 to TRBJ1-3; no definite D call. The CDR3 length is 15 residues. From germline, CDR1 is SGDLS and CDR2 YYNGEE. The germline V and J ends were trimmed by 0 bases and 0 bases, with 7 bases remaining between them. The CDR3: CASSVVGVSGNTIYF. The CDR3 region has the DNA TGTGCCAGCAGCGTAGTAGGAGTCTCTGGAAACACCATATATTTT.

The chain links TRBV2 to TRBJ2-5; 10 bases match TRBD2. The V segment lost 4 bases and the J segment 1 base; nucleotides outside the gene matches: 6. CDR1 and CDR2 (germline): SNHLY, FYNNEI. This CDR3 is built from 16 residues. Here the CDR3 DNA reads TGTGCCAGCAGTGTGGGGGTAGCGGGGGGCCAAGAGACCCAGTACTTC. Its protein product is CASSVGVAGGQETQYF.

The rearrangement uses TRBV5-1 and TRBJ2-1; 9 nucleotides line up with TRBD2. The CDR3 totals 15 residues. With 0 bases clipped from V and 4 bases from J, the junction kept 2 bases outside the gene matches. The germline gives CDR1 SGHRS, CDR2 YFSETQ. CDR3 in amino acids: CASSLGLAVYNEQFF. For the CDR3, the DNA is TGCGCCAGCAGCTTGGGACTAGCGGTATACAATGAGCAGTTCTTC.

The chain has TRBV19 and TRBJ1-5; D unclear. The germline V and J ends were trimmed by 4 bases and 11 bases, with 15 bases remaining between them. Germline assignment: CDR1 LNHDA and CDR2 SQIVND (reference sequence). There are 13 residues in the CDR3. The CDR3 region has the DNA TGTGCCAGTAGTACGTCCCTTGGGGAGTCCCAGCATTTT. Translating gives CASSTSLGESQHF.

CDR3: CASSSSGAGELFF. DNA for the CDR3: TGTGCCAGCAGCTCTTCAGGGGCTGGGGAGCTGTTTTTT. The rearrangement joins TRBV7-3 to TRBJ2-2, with D possibly matching TRBD1 (6 bases). CDR1 SGHTA and CDR2 FQGTGA come from the germline V gene. The CDR3 has 13 amino acids. The ends were cut back, 4 bases at V and 8 bases at J, with 11 bases in the middle.

V is TRBV30 and J is TRBJ1-1; D uncertain. CDR1 GTSNPN and CDR2 SVGIG come from the germline V gene (reference sequence). The CDR3 contains 13 residues. Trimming left V 2 bases short and J 1 base short, with 8 bases between. The CDR3 DNA follows: TGTGCCTGGAGTTCACTAGGGAACACTGAAGCTTTCTTT. Its translation: CAWSSLGNTEAFF.

This chain's CDR3 is CASTRAGGETQYF. The CDR3 region has the DNA TGCGCCAGCACACGGGCAGGGGGTGAGACCCAGTACTTC. This chain connects TRBV5-1 to TRBJ2-5; 7 nucleotides align to TRBD1. CDR3 length: 13 amino acids. Germline values: CDR1 SGHRS, CDR2 YFSETQ. With 6 bases clipped from V and 5 bases from J, the junction kept 7 bases outside the gene matches. The variable domain in full, with the rest retrieved from reference TRBV5-1 and TRBJ2-5, is KAGVTQTPRYLIKTRGQQVTLSCSPISGHRSVSWYQQTPGQGLQFLFEYFSETQRNKGNFPGRFSGRQFSNSRSEMNVSTLELGDSALYLCASTRAGGETQYFGPGTRLLVL.

The chain employs TRBV7-9 and TRBJ2-7, with 10 bases that match TRBD2. V lost 1 base and J lost 5; bases outside the gene matches: 11. Germline loops: CDR1 SEHNR, CDR2 FQNEAQ (reference sequence). This CDR3 has 17 amino acids. The CDR3 here is CASSLGGLAGDRNEQYF. The CDR3 nucleotides read TGTGCCAGCAGCTTAGGGGGTCTAGCGGGAGATCGTAACGAGCAGTACTTC.

The genes are TRBV30 and TRBJ1-1; D is undetermined. The CDR3 is 12 residues long. Deletions cut 2 bases from V and 5 bases from J, with 9 bases between. Germline CDR1 is GTSNPN and CDR2 is SVGIG (reference sequence). CDR3 protein: CAWSWGGTEAFF. The CDR3 DNA is TGTGCCTGGAGTTGGGGAGGGACTGAAGCTTTCTTT.

The chain recombines TRBV10-3 with TRBJ2-5; D perhaps matches TRBD2 (6 bases). This CDR3 has 15 residues. Trimming stripped 4 bases from V and 5 bases from J, with 17 bases between. CDR1 is ENHRY, CDR2 SYGVKD, per germline. CDR3: CAISGLSGGRETQYF. In nucleotides, the CDR3 is TGTGCCATCAGTGGGTTAAGCGGAGGGAGGGAGACCCAGTACTTC.

The chain links TRBV5-4 to TRBJ2-3; no firm D call. CDR1 SGHNT and CDR2 YYREEE come from the germline V gene (reference sequence). V was trimmed by 3 bases and J by 1 base, leaving 9 bases between them. The CDR3 has 14 amino acids. The CDR3 nucleotides are TGTGCCAGCAGCTCGACATTGCGCACAGATACGCAGTATTTT. Translation gives CASSSTLRTDTQYF.

The chain is built from TRBV18 and TRBJ1-4; D ambiguous. Germline CDR1 and CDR2: KGHSH and LQKENI. Trimming stripped 3 bases from V and 10 bases from J, with 12 bases between. The CDR3 totals 13 residues. The CDR3: CASSPLEGGKLFF. The DNA of the CDR3 is TGTGCCAGCTCACCTTTGGAGGGCGGAAAACTGTTTTTT.

This clone was recorded a few times. DNA for the CDR3: TGTGCCTGGAGTGAAGGGACAGCCCAGCTCGGTCAGCCCCAGCATTTT. Translation: CAWSEGTAQLGQPQHF. The rearrangement joins TRBV30 to TRBJ1-5, with TRBD1 identical over 7 bases. Germline V gene data show CDR1 as GTSNPN and CDR2 as SVGIG (reference sequence). The CDR3 contains 16 residues. V lost 1 base to trimming and J lost 6 bases; unmatched junction nucleotides: 12.

J is TRBJ1-5 and V is TRBV6-1; D gene ambiguous. The germline V and J ends were trimmed by 6 bases and 0 bases, with 12 bases remaining between them. Germline CDR1 MNHNS, CDR2 SASEGT. The CDR3 totals 15 residues. Written as DNA, the CDR3 is TGTGCCAGCAGGGACCGGGATCTTAGCAATCAGCCCCAGCATTTT. Its protein is CASRDRDLSNQPQHF.